The rows below give T cell receptor beta chains drawn from one sample of a study of cytomegalovirus exposure and HLA in healthy donors. Repertoires were generated with immunoSEQ multiplex PCR, while TCRdb's copy carries only in-frame clones and drops some. The sample has 120,000 to 150,000 clones; around nine tenths are singletons. The sample comprised PBMCs. The origin of the receptors is a young man in good health and CMV-seropositive. Each CDR3 is given with its conserved first and last residue.

V,length,J,CDR3
TRBV18,13,TRBJ1-2,CASSPGQDYGYTF
TRBV27,17,TRBJ2-1,CASSLRAGGPFGNEQFF
TRBV25-1,16,TRBJ2-1,CASSDLSGGVRDEQFF
TRBV5-1,15,TRBJ1-4,CASSSVGATNEKLFF
TRBV5-4,15,TRBJ1-1,CASSLETSRGTEAFF
TRBV28,13,TRBJ2-7,CASSSMTGNEQYF
TRBV7-9,14,TRBJ1-2,CASSPGVGIYGYTF
TRBV7-8,12,TRBJ1-1,CASSLALREAFF
TRBV6-5,12,TRBJ2-7,CASRSTDYEQYF
TRBV4-1,16,TRBJ2-3,CASSQAGREKADTQYF
TRBV5-1,16,TRBJ2-1,CASSLGSSGGPREQFF
TRBV5-1,14,TRBJ1-1,CASSLRRGNTEAFF
TRBV13,14,TRBJ2-3,CASSPDRGRDTQYF
TRBV5-8,13,TRBJ2-1,CASSPPGLGEQFF
TRBV7-9,14,TRBJ1-1,CASSLGQVNTEAFF
TRBV5-6,15,TRBJ1-1,CASRHGQGGTTEAFF
TRBV5-1,17,TRBJ2-6,CASSSGTLSSGANVLTF
TRBV11-3,13,TRBJ1-3,CASTPGGGNTIYF
TRBV5-4,16,TRBJ2-5,CASSPDGGQGGETQYF
TRBV4-2,16,TRBJ2-3,CASSQTAGYRTDTQYF
TRBV7-9,15,TRBJ1-1,CASSLFAYPNTEAFF
TRBV30,14,TRBJ2-7,CAWSPTRGGRAGYF
TRBV27,14,TRBJ1-5,CASSLIHRGQPQHF
TRBV29-1,14,TRBJ2-7,CSVVTSAPGYEQYF
TRBV5-5,18,TRBJ2-7,CASIPEGLAGVGVHEQYF
TRBV7-9,13,TRBJ2-7,CASSLDSPYEQYF
TRBV2,15,TRBJ1-3,CASSEAQGTGNTIYF
TRBV15,15,TRBJ1-2,CATSSVTVANYGYTF
TRBV10-3,12,TRBJ2-1,CAISRLENEQFF
TRBV4-1,14,TRBJ2-7,CASSHIRGTYEQYF
TRBV15,15,TRBJ1-2,CATSSPNRGDYGYTF
TRBV9,15,TRBJ2-1,CASSVAGAQYNEQFF
TRBV7-3,18,TRBJ2-7,CASSAPGLAGFPDYEQYF
TRBV18,13,TRBJ2-7,CASSAGPPYEQYF
TRBV11-3,18,TRBJ2-1,CASSPSATSGSRYNEQFF
TRBV6-5,14,TRBJ1-3,CASSYAISGNTIYF
TRBV13,14,TRBJ1-2,CASSPGTANYGYTF
TRBV30,13,TRBJ1-5,CAWSLKGDQPQHF
TRBV10-1,13,TRBJ1-2,CASSEGENYGYTF